Given below is one T cell receptor (beta chain) in context. Its antigen is unidentified. The data originate from a study of shared clonotypes between healthy human individuals. Points from the study as a whole: Clonotype sharing among donors was expected to depend on sequencing depth.

It was at deep level that the assay was run. Some clones are missing from TCRdb's copy, which holds only in-frame ones; the method was immunoSEQ multiplex PCR. The sample holds 450,000 to 500,000 clones, 79% seen once. Between the trimmed V and J ends, which lost 0 bases and 4 bases, there was a span of 13 bases. The CDR3 has 15 residues. The germline CDR1 and CDR2 sequences are SGHRS and YFSETQ. Participating donors were healthy, HIV-negative adults free of recent acute infections or vaccinations. J is TRBJ2-5 and V is TRBV5-1, with D hard to call. The material sequenced was PBMCs. The receptor was derived from a woman aged 40 to 50 in good health. Some clones in this sample may be carry-over from other donors' samples. The DNA of the CDR3 is TGCGCCAGCAGCTTGGGGCTCACCGGATTAGAGACCCAGTACTTC. Its protein is CASSLGLTGLETQYF.